This T cell receptor beta chain is drawn from a study of immune cell composition in non-small cell lung cancer. Study context: Most cases were lung adenocarcinoma or squamous cell carcinoma.

TCRdb's table, derived via immunoSEQ multiplex PCR, lists solely in-frame clones and lacks some. The sample comprises more than 11,000 clones, 81% of which are singletons, and 8.5% to 14% rests with the top ten. This CDR3 contains 16 residues. Germline trimming cut 1 base from V and 7 bases from J; bases unmatched to any gene: 8. Germline V CDR1 and CDR2: WSHSY, SAAADI. Sequenced material: lung tumor tissue. The V and J genes are TRBV10-2 and TRBJ2-1, with 9 nucleotides matching TRBD2. This TCR was recovered from a human donor with non-small cell lung cancer. CDR3 in amino acids: CASSEFIAGDTNEQFF. In nucleotides, the CDR3 is TGCGCCAGCAGTGAGTTTATAGCGGGAGATACGAATGAGCAGTTCTTC.